This is a list of T cell receptor beta chains from one sample in a study of cytomegalovirus exposure and HLA in healthy donors. Some clones are missing from TCRdb's copy, which holds only in-frame ones; the method was immunoSEQ multiplex PCR. The table lists about 150,000 clones, roughly 80% of them singletons. The specimen sequenced was PBMCs. These receptors all stem from a young man in good health and CMV-seropositive. The CDR3 runs from the conserved cysteine through the conserved F or W.

len	v_gene	j_gene	CDR3aa
13	TRBV18	TRBJ1-1	CASSPIRDTEAFF
15	TRBV7-3	TRBJ2-1	CASSSGTGYDNEQFF
13	TRBV29-1	TRBJ2-7	CSVGAGGTYEQYF
16	TRBV7-7	TRBJ2-2	CASSLGRTSGSGELFF
18	TRBV28	TRBJ2-3	CASSPRPGTNPSTDTQYF
13	TRBV27	TRBJ2-2	CASSLFDRGSLFF
13	TRBV2	TRBJ1-2	CASSIQGSYGYTF
13	TRBV6-6	TRBJ2-2	CASSETGTGELFF
14	TRBV6-6	TRBJ1-5	CASRRGQDNQPQHF
14	TRBV6-6	TRBJ2-7	CASSYVSGGYEQYF
11	TRBV28	TRBJ1-2	CASRADYGYTF
18	TRBV15	TRBJ1-6	CATSRDRGGTTYNSPLHF
15	TRBV4-1	TRBJ2-7	CASSHQPGLPYEQYF
14	TRBV15	TRBJ1-5	CATSGQGAGQPQHF
14	TRBV6-5	TRBJ1-6	CASSYSQGNSPLHF
17	TRBV15	TRBJ2-3	CATSRAPPSARTDTQYF
15	TRBV11-3	TRBJ2-3	CASSPNSGSSDTQYF
13	TRBV7-3	TRBJ2-5	CASSLDPTGTQYF
15	TRBV7-8	TRBJ2-7	CASSSTGALSYEQYF
13	TRBV28	TRBJ1-6	CASRPTGRSPLHF
14	TRBV5-1	TRBJ2-7	CASSFRTGGYEQYF
12	TRBV7-2	TRBJ2-1	CASSLVVGEQFF
15	TRBV5-4	TRBJ2-5	CASSSAGSGQETQYF
15	TRBV5-6	TRBJ2-7	CASSKGLATSYEQYF
15	TRBV4-1	TRBJ2-5	CASSLFHSVQETQYF
15	TRBV7-6	TRBJ2-1	CASSLRGRAPDEQFF
12	TRBV28	TRBJ1-2	CASKTGVYGYTF
20	TRBV15	TRBJ1-4	CATGADTGTGDRVRNEKLFF
16	TRBV5-1	TRBJ2-1	CASSAGPTSSYNEQFF
19	TRBV19	TRBJ2-4	CASSIKDRRQSLPKNIQYF
16	TRBV4-1	TRBJ1-1	CASSQGRGVGYTEAFF
18	TRBV4-1	TRBJ2-2	CASSQGYLTGPSSGELFF
14	TRBV5-4	TRBJ1-1	CASNKGQENTEAFF
15	TRBV15	TRBJ2-5	CAITLAGGLQETQYF
18	TRBV5-1	TRBJ1-5	CASSLGYAGLVSNQPQHF
15	TRBV2	TRBJ2-3	CASNRRDSSTDTQYF
14	TRBV11-3	TRBJ2-1	CASSLGQGGNEQFF
14	TRBV18	TRBJ2-1	CASSPQRELGEQFF
15	TRBV28	TRBJ1-5	CASSSSLSSNQPQHF
14	TRBV7-9	TRBJ2-7	CASSLTGGIAEQYF
23	TRBV4-2	TRBJ2-3	CASSQDHWEKHRGDRGLTDTQYF
15	TRBV2	TRBJ2-3	CASLALRPDTDTQYF
14	TRBV27	TRBJ2-7	CASSFSGVTYEQYF
14	TRBV28	TRBJ1-2	CASSRPGLRYGYTF
15	TRBV7-2	TRBJ2-2	CASSLRQANTGELFF
14	TRBV27	TRBJ2-6	CASRTGTGANVLTF
14	TRBV5-6	TRBJ2-7	CASSLDWASYEQYF
15	TRBV28	TRBJ2-7	CASSQVGQGAWEQYF
11	TRBV6-1	TRBJ1-1	CASSSAGGAFF
13	TRBV6-5	TRBJ1-6	CASRGQNNSPLHF
17	TRBV7-6	TRBJ2-2	CASSALGGEAHIGELFF